A single sample gave rise to the 22 T cell receptor beta chains below, sequenced in a study of CD8 T cells in ankylosing spondylitis. One entry per CDR3 protein, called by TCRdb with MiXCR from the 5' RACE reads. The table lists 250,000 or so distinct CDR3 sequences, around a tenth of them singletons. Source material: blood, either unsorted or a sorted T cell fraction (not recorded which). The receptors shown here come from a male donor with ankylosing spondylitis or in good health (not recorded which).

The chain links TRBV15 to TRBJ2-3; the D is unclear. This CDR3 is 15 amino acids long. Trimming removed 0 bases at V and 4 bases at J, with 11 bases between. Germline CDR1 reads LNHNV; CDR2 reads YYDKDF (reference sequence). The CDR3 region is CATSREPFWADTQYF. The CDR3 nucleotides read TGTGCCACCAGCAGAGAACCTTTTTGGGCAGATACGCAGTATTTT.

This chain connects TRBV14 to TRBJ2-3; tentatively, D is TRBD1 or TRBD2 (5 bases each). Trimming removed 4 bases from V and 0 bases from J, with 23 bases in between. This CDR3 comprises 19 residues. Germline V gene data show CDR1 as SGHDN and CDR2 as FVKESK. The CDR3 nucleotides read TGTGCCAGCAGCCCCAGATACCGTACCCGGGGCTCCAGCACAGATACGCAGTATTTT. Amino acid sequence: CASSPRYRTRGSSTDTQYF.

This clonotype was observed at least ten times. The rearrangement uses TRBV5-1 and TRBJ2-2, with TRBD1 as a possible D gene (5 bases). Trimming removed 6 bases at V and 5 bases at J, with 17 bases between. From germline, CDR1 is SGHRS and CDR2 YFSETQ. This CDR3 comprises 15 residues. CDR3 protein: CASTEKTPGTGELFF. The CDR3 nucleotides are TGCGCCAGCACCGAAAAGACCCCAGGGACCGGGGAGCTGTTTTTT.

This clonotype was recorded many times. The genes are TRBV12-3 or TRBV12-4 and TRBJ2-3; the D call may be TRBD1 or TRBD2 (7 bases each). The CDR3 loop spans 17 amino acids. V was shortened by 6 bases and J by 2 bases, with 21 bases between the two germline ends. The CDR3 DNA sequence: TGTGCCAGCAGGGGGGAGGGGGCCAGGTCTGTCACAGATACGCAGTATTTT. Protein: CASRGEGARSVTDTQYF.

This rearrangement joins TRBV3-1 to TRBJ2-1; 10 bases match TRBD2. Trimming at V came to 2 bases and at J to 4 bases, leaving 2 bases not matched to a gene. Germline V gene lookup returns CDR1 LGHDT and CDR2 YNNKEL (reference sequence). This CDR3 region has 15 residues. CDR3 sequence: CASSQKAGGYNEQFF. The CDR3 region has the DNA TGTGCCAGCAGCCAAAAAGCGGGGGGGTACAATGAGCAGTTCTTC.

This clonotype has a count of ten or more. V and J are TRBV12-3 or TRBV12-4 and TRBJ2-7; weak D call: TRBD2 (6 bases). The CDR3 extends over 14 amino acids. Trimming pared 7 bases from V and 6 bases from J, leaving 19 bases between. CDR3 coding DNA: TGTGCCAGCAAGCGGGCGGCAGGGTGGCGCGAGCAGTACTTC. It specifies CASKRAAGWREQYF.

The rearrangement links TRBV28 to TRBJ2-7; possible D gene TRBD1, 7 bases. The V end lost 6 bases, the J end lost 5 bases, and 20 bases lay between the germline ends. The V gene's germline CDR1 is MDHEN and CDR2 SYDVKM. The CDR3 loop spans 15 amino acids. CDR3 residues: CASRTEGARSHEQYF. The CDR3 nucleotides are TGTGCCAGCAGAACGGAGGGGGCGCGGTCCCACGAGCAGTACTTC.

In its sample, this clonotype was seen many times. The chain is built from TRBV7-3 and TRBJ1-3; 7 bases align to TRBD1. The V gene end was trimmed by 5 bases and the J gene end by 3 bases; junction bases not matched to a gene: 4. The CDR3 runs 14 residues. Germline CDR1 and CDR2: SGHTA and FQGTGA. Here the CDR3 reads CASSQGGDGNTIYF. The CDR3 DNA follows: TGTGCCAGCAGCCAGGGGGGTGATGGAAACACCATATATTTT.

This clonotype turned up a few times. The gene calls are TRBV20-1 and TRBJ2-2; D might be TRBD1 or TRBD2, each matching 5 bases. V was trimmed by 5 bases and J by 0 bases, leaving 10 bases between them. This CDR3 comprises 14 residues. The germline V gene encodes CDR1 DFQATT and CDR2 SNEGSKA (reference sequence). The CDR3 DNA reads TGCAGTGCTGGGGGACGCGCGAACACCGGGGAGCTGTTTTTT. Its protein product is CSAGGRANTGELFF.

In this sample, this clonotype turned up many times. The chain links TRBV20-1 to TRBJ2-7; D is possibly TRBD2 (5 bases). CDR3 length equals 15 residues. Germline CDR1 is DFQATT and CDR2 is SNEGSKA (reference sequence). Trimming took 5 bases from V and 0 from J, leaving 17 bases between them. DNA for the CDR3: TGCAGTGCTCAAGATCAAGCGGTAAGCTCCTACGAGCAGTACTTC. Protein product: CSAQDQAVSSYEQYF.

This clonotype was picked up many times. The J gene is TRBJ1-4, the V gene TRBV20-1; 8 positions agree with TRBD1. With V trimmed by 0 bases and J by 8 bases, 8 bases remained unmatched. The CDR3 has 15 amino acids. CDR1 and CDR2 from the germline V gene are DFQATT and SNEGSKA (reference sequence). As DNA, the CDR3 is TGCAGTGCTAGAGAGTTCGACAGGGGCCGAGAAAAACTGTTTTTT. Amino acids: CSAREFDRGREKLFF.

This clonotype was detected many times. The chain is built from TRBV9 and TRBJ2-7, with 8 bases that match TRBD1. This CDR3 has 15 residues. Germline CDR1 is SGDLS and CDR2 is YYNGEE. V was pared by 0 bases and J by 2 bases, with 4 bases of the junction left unmatched. The DNA of the CDR3 is TGTGCCAGCAGCGTAGGGGAACAGGGGGCCTACGAGCAGTACTTC. This codes for CASSVGEQGAYEQYF.

In its sample, this clonotype was seen many times. The chain links TRBV9 to TRBJ2-3; TRBD1 matches 12 bases. The trim removed 9 bases at V and 0 bases at J, leaving 5 bases unmatched. CDR1 is SGDLS and CDR2 is YYNGEE in the germline V gene. The CDR3 sequence is 15 residues long. This chain's CDR3 is CATAGQGASTDTQYF. As DNA, the CDR3 is TGTGCCACCGCGGGACAGGGGGCAAGCACAGATACGCAGTATTTT. Full variable domain (rest looked up from reference TRBV9 and TRBJ2-3): DSGVTQTPKHLITATGQRVTLRCSPRSGDLSVYWYQQSLDQGLQFLIQYYNGEERAKGNILERFSAQQFPDLHSELNLSSLELGDSALYFCATAGQGASTDTQYFGPGTRLTVL.

The sample holds a few counts of this clonotype. The chain uses TRBV29-1 and TRBJ1-1; no clear D gene. Trimming removed 7 bases from V and 1 base from J, with 4 bases in between. Germline CDR1 reads SQVTM; CDR2 reads ANQGSEA. The CDR3 runs 10 residues. The CDR3 sequence: CSAQNTEAFF. The CDR3 bases are TGCAGCGCCCAGAACACTGAAGCTTTCTTT.

In its sample, this clonotype was seen a few times. V is TRBV20-1 and J is TRBJ2-1; 10 bases agree with TRBD1. With V trimmed by 5 bases and J by 7 bases, 11 bases remained unmatched. CDR1 DFQATT and CDR2 SNEGSKA come from the germline V gene (reference sequence). The CDR3 sequence is 15 residues long. Here the CDR3 DNA reads TGCAGTGCTTCGACAGGGGGCGCCGTCTGGAATGAGCAGTTCTTC. This encodes CSASTGGAVWNEQFF.

In this sample, this clonotype turned up a few times. V usage is TRBV7-9 and J usage is TRBJ2-1; unclear D gene. Germline CDR1 reads SEHNR; CDR2 reads FQNEAQ (reference sequence). This CDR3 is 14 amino acids long. V lost 5 bases to trimming and J lost 3 bases, with 11 bases between them. The chain's CDR3 is CASSPPNNYNEQFF. The CDR3 bases are TGTGCCAGCAGCCCCCCGAATAACTACAATGAGCAGTTCTTC.

This clonotype was observed at least ten times. The V call is TRBV6-5, the J call TRBJ1-2, with 7 nucleotides matching TRBD1. The CDR3 loop spans 15 amino acids. Germline V gene sequence: CDR1 MNHEY, CDR2 SVGAGI. Trimming took 0 bases from V and 8 from J; bases not matched to a gene: 9. The CDR3 region has the DNA TGTGCCAGCAGTTACTCGGGACAGCCCGCCGGGGGCTACACCTTC. It specifies CASSYSGQPAGGYTF.

There are a few counts of this clonotype. V is TRBV12-3 or TRBV12-4 and J is TRBJ1-1; D not certain. Trimming pared 7 bases from V and 12 bases from J, leaving 21 bases between. This CDR3 has 13 residues. The CDR3 DNA sequence: TGTGCCAGCACCTTATCCGGGCCTAGAGTTACTTTCTTT. Translating it yields CASTLSGPRVTFF.

This chain connects TRBV12-3 or TRBV12-4 to TRBJ2-1, with D possibly matching TRBD1 (6 bases). Trimming shortened V by 4 bases and J by 8 bases, and 18 bases separated the two germline ends. The CDR3 has 15 residues. DNA for the CDR3: TGTGCCAGCAGTTGGGGGACAAGGGATGGGCATGAGCAGTTCTTC. Amino acids: CASSWGTRDGHEQFF.

Remarks on this clonotype: A much larger clone lies one base from this, so it may be a read error. CDR3 DNA: TGTGCCAGCAGTGAAACGACTGTACATGAGCAGTTCTTC. Protein sequence: CASSETTVHEQFF. The rearrangement uses TRBV2 and TRBJ2-1; D remains ambiguous. Germline CDR1 is SNHLY and CDR2 is FYNNEI. CDR3 length: 13 amino acids. The V and J ends lost 2 bases and 8 bases respectively, with 10 bases between them.

At least ten counts were recorded for this clonotype. The J gene is TRBJ2-1, the V gene TRBV20-1; tentatively, D is TRBD2 (6 bases). The length of the CDR3 is 15 residues. CDR1 and CDR2 (germline): DFQATT, SNEGSKA (reference sequence). Deletions cut 2 bases from V and 6 bases from J, with 17 bases between. CDR3 nucleotides: TGCAGTGCTAGATATCGGGGGTCAGGTCGCAATGAGCAGTTCTTC. Amino acids: CSARYRGSGRNEQFF.

Ten or more counts support this clonotype. The chain employs TRBV20-1 and TRBJ2-3; 9 bases fit TRBD2. This CDR3 spans 15 amino acids. Germline V gives CDR1 DFQATT, CDR2 SNEGSKA (reference sequence). V lost 3 bases, J lost 6 bases, and 10 bases stayed unmatched. The CDR3 reads CSASKAGGGLDTQYF. The CDR3 DNA is TGCAGTGCTAGCAAAGCGGGGGGTGGTCTGGATACGCAGTATTTT.